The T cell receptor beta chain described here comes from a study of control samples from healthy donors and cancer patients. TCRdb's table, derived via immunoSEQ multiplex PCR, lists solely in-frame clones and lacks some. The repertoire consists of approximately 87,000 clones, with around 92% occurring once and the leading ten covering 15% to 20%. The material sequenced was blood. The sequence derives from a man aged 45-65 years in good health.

CDR3 sequence (DNA): TGTGCCAGCAGCTCACAGGATAGCCTGGAAGCTTTCTTT. The encoded protein is CASSSQDSLEAFF. The chain uses TRBV21-1 and TRBJ1-1; TRBD1 is the table's D call, not checked against the DNA. TRBV21-1 is a documented pseudogene. CDR3 length equals 13 residues.